The 6 T cell receptor beta chains in this list originate from one sample, sequenced in a study of type 1 and type 2 diabetes patients. Genomic DNA was the PCR template. A primer set of 30 forward and 13 reverse primers amplified the CDR3. Via MiXCR, TCRdb re-called the multiplex PCR reads, giving one row per CDR3 protein. Among more than 250,000 distinct CDR3 sequences listed, more than 40% were seen once. The sample comprised peripheral blood mononuclear cells (PBMCs). Source of these receptors: a young man with type 2 diabetes.

The chain employs TRBV28 and TRBJ2-7, with D hard to call. V was clipped by 1 base and J by 3 bases, with 13 bases between them. The CDR3 runs to 15 residues. CDR1 is MDHEN, CDR2 SYDVKM, per germline. The CDR3 DNA sequence: TGTGCCAGCAGTTTATTAACGGAAATAGACTACGAGCAGTACTTC. Translation: CASSLLTEIDYEQYF.

The V gene is TRBV2, the J gene TRBJ2-5; 11 bases are a match to TRBD2. Near its end, the DNA agrees better with TRBJ2-1, so the J call may be wrong. Per the germline V gene, CDR1 is SNHLY and CDR2 is FYNNEI. CDR3 length: 15 residues. This CDR3 reads CASRRTSGWVHEQFF. The CDR3, as DNA: TGTGCCAGCAGACGGACTAGCGGGTGGGTACATGAGCAGTTCTTC.

This clonotype was observed a few times. V is TRBV27 and J is TRBJ1-1, with unresolved D. Germline CDR1 is MNHEY and CDR2 is SMNVEV (reference sequence). Trimming removed 8 bases at V and 0 bases at J, with 13 bases between. CDR3 size: 14 residues. The CDR3: CASLPNVMNTEAFF. CDR3 coding DNA: TGTGCCAGCCTACCAAACGTTATGAACACTGAAGCTTTCTTT.

The chain uses TRBV4-1 and TRBJ2-5; TRBD2 matches at 10 bases. Germline trimming cut 1 base from V and 4 bases from J; bases unmatched to any gene: 9. Germline CDR1 reads MGHRA; CDR2 reads YSYEKL. The CDR3 runs to 17 residues. The CDR3 spells CASSQVSAGGPGETQYF. The CDR3 region has the DNA TGCGCCAGCAGCCAAGTATCAGCGGGGGGGCCTGGAGAGACCCAGTACTTC.

There are a few counts of this clonotype. The genes are TRBV19 and TRBJ2-7; 7 nucleotides agree with TRBD2. Germline CDR1 and CDR2: LNHDA and SQIVND (reference sequence). This CDR3 has 15 residues. The ends lost 3 bases at V and 6 bases at J; junction bases unmatched: 11. CDR3 residues: CASSMGITGGFEQYF. CDR3 in DNA: TGTGCCAGTAGTATGGGAATCACGGGGGGATTCGAGCAGTACTTC.

This clonotype was detected a few times. The rearrangement uses TRBV20-1 and TRBJ1-4; the D is unclear. CDR1 and CDR2 (germline): DFQATT, SNEGSKA (reference sequence). V was shortened by 2 bases and J by 4 bases, with 11 bases between the two germline ends. This CDR3 spans 14 amino acids. CDR3 region: CSARMAGDNEKLFF. The DNA of the CDR3 is TGCAGTGCTAGAATGGCAGGCGATAATGAAAAACTGTTTTTT.